Listed below are T cell receptor beta chains from one sample, sequenced in a study of a mutant IDH1 vaccine in newly diagnosed glioma. Their target antigens are unknown. The assay was immunoSEQ multiplex PCR, and TCRdb's table has in-frame clones only and misses some. The table includes roughly 42,000 clones, 80% to 90% detected once. The sequencing used PBMCs, collected from a glioma patient whose treatment included an IDH1 peptide vaccine. The receptors stem from a man aged 40-55 years with glioma. Each CDR3 is given with its conserved first and last residue. The order of the fields is V gene, J gene, D gene, clone size, CDR3 DNA, CDR3 protein. The D gene is left open where the match is weak. Only part of the rows carry a size: once, few, many, or a class if the clone is expanded.

>TRBV6-5|TRBJ1-2|NA|NA
TGTGCCAGCAGTTTGGGCAGGGAGGACTATGGCTACACCTTC
CASSLGREDYGYTF
>TRBV7-3|TRBJ1-5|NA|NA
TGTGCCAGCAGCTCCCAAAGTGACTCGCCCCAGCATTTT
CASSSQSDSPQHF
>TRBV6-5|TRBJ1-1|NA|NA
TGTGCCAGCACCTCCTTCGGGGGGCTTGGCACTGAAGCTTTCTTT
CASTSFGGLGTEAFF
>TRBV11-3|TRBJ2-2|TRBD2|NA
TGTGCCAGCAGCTTTCGTCTGGGGAGGGGAACCGGGGAGCTGTTTTTT
CASSFRLGRGTGELFF
>TRBV19|TRBJ2-2|NA|once
TGTGCCAGTAGTATAGGCAGGGCGAACACCGGGGAGCTGTTTTTT
CASSIGRANTGELFF
>TRBV7-3|TRBJ2-2|NA|NA
TGTGCCAGCAGCTATACAAAGACCGGGGAGCTGTTTTTT
CASSYTKTGELFF
>TRBV5-1|TRBJ1-4|TRBD1|few
TGCGCCAGCAGCTCAACCGGGACAGGGAATGAAAAACTGTTTTTT
CASSSTGTGNEKLFF
>TRBV5-1|TRBJ2-5|NA|NA
TGCGCCAGCAGCTTTTTTCAGGGACAAGAGACCCAGTACTTC
CASSFFQGQETQYF
>TRBV7-2|TRBJ2-3|NA|NA
TGTGCCAGCAGCTCCCAATCCGCACACCATACGCAGTATTTT
CASSSQSAHHTQYF
>TRBV6-1|TRBJ2-2|NA|NA
TGTGCCAGCCCCACGGGGGTAGGGGACACCGGGGAGCTGTTTTTT
CASPTGVGDTGELFF
>TRBV7-2|TRBJ2-7|TRBD1|NA
TGTGCCAGCAGCCTTCGTGGAGGACAGGGGTCCTACGAGCAGTACTTC
CASSLRGGQGSYEQYF
>TRBV14|TRBJ1-1|NA|NA
TGTGCCAGCAGCCACGGGGCGGTAGCTTTCTTT
CASSHGAVAFF
>TRBV11-2|TRBJ1-1|TRBD1|once
TGTGCCAGCAGCTTATTTGGGACAGGGTCCACTGAAGCTTTCTTT
CASSLFGTGSTEAFF
>TRBV27|TRBJ1-1|NA|NA
TGTGCCAGCCTCCCCCTCCGGGGCCTCAACACTGAAGCTTTCTTT
CASLPLRGLNTEAFF
>TRBV7-5|TRBJ2-2|NA|NA
TGTGTCAGAAGCTTGGAGGCTAGCGGGAGAGAATTTCCTGAGCTGTTTTTT
CVRSLEASGREFPELFF
>TRBV10-3|TRBJ1-5|NA|medium-sized
TGTGCCATCAGCGAGCATTCCGGGGCAGCGGATCAGCCCCAGCATTTT
CAISEHSGAADQPQHF
>TRBV27|TRBJ2-1|NA|NA
TGTGCCAGCAGTTATGGAAGCTACAATGAGCAGTTCTTC
CASSYGSYNEQFF
>TRBV7-9|TRBJ2-2|TRBD2|NA
TGTGCCAGCAGCTTTGAGGGACTAGCGGGACTGAACACCGGGGAGCTGTTTTTT
CASSFEGLAGLNTGELFF
>TRBV5-1|TRBJ1-5|NA|once
TGCGCCAGCATCAAGGCGACGGACACAGTTCAGCCCCAGCATTTT
CASIKATDTVQPQHF
>TRBV7-8|TRBJ1-1|NA|NA
TGTGCCAGCAGCTTAGCTCTATATGGGGAAGCTTTCTTT
CASSLALYGEAFF
>TRBV5-5|TRBJ2-1|NA|NA
TGTGCCAGCAGCCCCGGTCCTTTTGGGGGAGTGAATGAGCAGTTCTTC
CASSPGPFGGVNEQFF
>TRBV19|TRBJ1-1|NA|NA
TGTGCCAGTAGTATCTCGGGGGGGATGAACACTGAAGCTTTCTTT
CASSISGGMNTEAFF
>TRBV15|TRBJ1-1|TRBD1|NA
TGTGCCACCAGCAGAGATGGACAGGTCGTGGAGACTGAAGCTTTCTTT
CATSRDGQVVETEAFF
>TRBV4-3|TRBJ2-7|TRBD2|NA
TGCGCCAGCAGCCAAGACGGGAGGTCCTACGAGCAGTACTTC
CASSQDGRSYEQYF
>TRBV7-9|TRBJ2-7|TRBD2|NA
TGTGCCAGCAGCGCCGCGGGACTAGCGGGAATTAGGTCCTACGAGCAGTACTTC
CASSAAGLAGIRSYEQYF
>TRBV7-2|TRBJ2-5|NA|NA
TGTGCCAGCAGCTTATTGGAGACCCAGTACTTC
CASSLLETQYF
>TRBV6-5|TRBJ1-2|TRBD1|NA
TGTGCCAGCAGTTACGGGGACAGAAACTATGGCTACACCTTC
CASSYGDRNYGYTF
>TRBV6-5|TRBJ1-1|NA|NA
TGTGCCAGCACCCTCGACGGGGAATCGAACACTGAAGCTTTCTTT
CASTLDGESNTEAFF
>TRBV29-1|TRBJ2-5|NA|NA
TGCAGCGTTGAAGTGGGAAAGACCCAGTACTTC
CSVEVGKTQYF
>TRBV2|TRBJ2-1|NA|NA
TGTGCCAGCAGTGAAGCTGGACGGGTTCTTTACAATGAGCAGTTCTTC
CASSEAGRVLYNEQFF
>TRBV5-6|TRBJ2-3|TRBD1|NA
TGTGCCAGCAGCCCCCTAGGGGTAGACAGGGGGCGGGCAGATACGCAGTATTTT
CASSPLGVDRGRADTQYF
>TRBV7-9|TRBJ2-7|NA|NA
TGTGCCAGCAGCGTAACCTACGAGCAGTACTTC
CASSVTYEQYF
>TRBV6-1|TRBJ2-7|NA|NA
TGTGCCAGCATCCCCTCCTATGGCGGCTCCTACGAGCAGTACTTC
CASIPSYGGSYEQYF
>TRBV6-6|TRBJ1-2|NA|NA
TGTGCCAGCAAACAGGACGGGGGCTATGGCTACACCTTC
CASKQDGGYGYTF
>TRBV7-9|TRBJ1-2|TRBD1|NA
TGTGCCAGCAGCTCTGACAGGGGGACTTATGGCTACACCTTC
CASSSDRGTYGYTF
>TRBV28|TRBJ2-2|NA|NA
TGTGCCAGCAGGGTCATCAGGGGAAGTTGGTCGACCGGGGAGCTGTTTTTT
CASRVIRGSWSTGELFF
>TRBV5-6|TRBJ2-3|NA|NA
TGTGCCAGCAGCCAAACCACTGGCGGAGATACGCAGTATTTT
CASSQTTGGDTQYF
>TRBV11-2|TRBJ2-2|TRBD2|NA
TGTGCCAGCAGCCAAGGACTAGCGGGAGCATCCGGGGAGCTGTTTTTT
CASSQGLAGASGELFF
>TRBV5-1|TRBJ2-7|TRBD1|NA
TGCGCCAGCAGCCCAATGGGACAGGGCTACGAGCAGTACTTC
CASSPMGQGYEQYF
>TRBV18|TRBJ2-4|NA|NA
TGTGCCAGCTCACCATATCAAAACATTCAGTACTTC
CASSPYQNIQYF
>TRBV25-1|TRBJ1-5|NA|NA
TGTGCCAGCAGTTCCGGAAAACAGCCCCAGCATTTT
CASSSGKQPQHF
>TRBV6-6|TRBJ2-3|TRBD2|NA
TGTGCCAGCAGTTACTCGAGAGCGGGGGGCACAGATACGCAGTATTTT
CASSYSRAGGTDTQYF
>TRBV5-8|TRBJ2-5|NA|NA
TGTGCCAGCAGCTTGTACCACCAAGAGACCCAGTACTTC
CASSLYHQETQYF
>TRBV4-1|TRBJ2-3|TRBD2|NA
TGCGCCAGCAGCCAAGATCGGGCTAGCGGACGCGTAGATACGCAGTATTTT
CASSQDRASGRVDTQYF
>TRBV6-1|TRBJ2-3|NA|NA
TGTGCCAGCAGTGAATACCGTACAGATACGCAGTATTTT
CASSEYRTDTQYF
>TRBV27|TRBJ2-5|TRBD2|NA
TGTGCCAGCAGTCCCCGAGCGGGAGGGCCGGAGGAGACCCAGTACTTC
CASSPRAGGPEETQYF
>TRBV4-3|TRBJ2-3|TRBD2|NA
TGCGCCAGCAGCCAAGAATTTGTGGGAGGCGGGAGGTCTAGCACAGATACGCAGTATTTT
CASSQEFVGGGRSSTDTQYF
>TRBV9|TRBJ2-7|TRBD2|once
TGTGCCAGCAGTCGACTAGCGGGAGAACGCTACGAGCAGTACTTC
CASSRLAGERYEQYF
>TRBV7-3|TRBJ1-1|TRBD1|NA
TGTGCCAGCAGCTTAACGGGCCGGGACAGGGCTCCCGAAGCTTTCTTT
CASSLTGRDRAPEAFF
>TRBV19|TRBJ1-1|NA|NA
TGTGCCAGTAAGGATAGGGAAAGGAACACTGAAGCTTTCTTT
CASKDRERNTEAFF
>TRBV19|TRBJ1-1|NA|NA
TGTGCCAGTAGTATTCAGCGGGTCGCTGAAGCTTTCTTT
CASSIQRVAEAFF
>TRBV5-1|TRBJ1-4|NA|NA
TGCGCCAGCAGCGCGGAACAGGGAAGGAGGTCGACTAATGAAAAACTGTTTTTT
CASSAEQGRRSTNEKLFF
>TRBV7-2|TRBJ2-7|TRBD2|NA
TGTGCCAGCAGCTTATCGTGGGTAGCGGGAGCACACGAGCAGTACTTC
CASSLSWVAGAHEQYF
>TRBV10-3|TRBJ1-1|NA|NA
TGTGCCATCAGCGAGGGGCAGGGGATTACTGAAGCTTTCTTT
CAISEGQGITEAFF
>TRBV7-2|TRBJ1-5|NA|NA
TGTGCCAGCAGCTTAGTCTCAGGGAGGGATCAGCCCCAGCATTTT
CASSLVSGRDQPQHF
>TRBV18|TRBJ1-2|NA|NA
TGTGCCAGCTCACTTGACAGAATGAGGAATGGCTACACCTTC
CASSLDRMRNGYTF
>TRBV7-9|TRBJ2-1|TRBD2|NA
TGTGCCAGCACCCACGGCGGGAGGGCCGTGTTGTACAATGAGCAGTTCTTC
CASTHGGRAVLYNEQFF
>TRBV29-1|TRBJ1-1|NA|NA
TGCAGCGTTGCTGATGCCCCCCTGGGCACTGAAGCTTTCTTT
CSVADAPLGTEAFF
>TRBV18|TRBJ2-2|TRBD1|NA
TGTGCCAGCTCACCCGGGACAGGGCTGACCGGGGAGCTGTTTTTT
CASSPGTGLTGELFF
>TRBV7-8|TRBJ1-1|TRBD1|NA
TGTGCCAGCAGCTCGGACAGGGCAATACTAGCTTTCTTT
CASSSDRAILAFF